These T cell receptor beta chains were read from a single sample in a study of blood T cell repertoires in COVID-19. This table comes from immunoSEQ multiplex PCR, and its TCRdb copy is limited to in-frame clones, with some not included. The sample lists about 70,000 clones; roughly 80% were seen once. The sequenced sample consisted of peripheral blood. These receptors were collected from a woman older than 75 with active or convalescent COVID-19. The CDR3 runs from the conserved cysteine through the conserved F or W. Fields, in order: clone size, J gene, D gene, V gene, CDR3 DNA, CDR3 protein. A D gene is named only where the DNA matches it firmly. A row's size may be missing; if present it is once, few, many or a size class.

clone_size: -
j_call: TRBJ2-1
d_call: -
v_call: TRBV7-6
cdr3_nt: TGTGCCAGCAGCTCCCTCCGGGCGGGGAATGAGCAGTTCTTC
cdr3_aa: CASSSLRAGNEQFF

clone_size: -
j_call: TRBJ2-6
d_call: -
v_call: TRBV3-1/TRBV3-2
cdr3_nt: TGTGCCAGCAGCCAAGAGCCGGGGGCTGGGGCCAACGTCCTGACTTTC
cdr3_aa: CASSQEPGAGANVLTF

clone_size: -
j_call: TRBJ2-6
d_call: -
v_call: TRBV4-1
cdr3_nt: TGCGCCAGCAGCCCCACGCGGTGGGGGGTGAACTCTGGGGCCAACGTCCTGACTTTC
cdr3_aa: CASSPTRWGVNSGANVLTF

clone_size: -
j_call: TRBJ1-1
d_call: TRBD1
v_call: TRBV7-2
cdr3_nt: TGTGCCAGCAGCTTATCCGTTGCGACAGGGGTGCAGACTGAAGCTTTCTTT
cdr3_aa: CASSLSVATGVQTEAFF

clone_size: -
j_call: TRBJ1-1
d_call: -
v_call: TRBV20-1
cdr3_nt: TGCAGCGTCACAGGGAACACTGAAGCTTTCTTT
cdr3_aa: CSVTGNTEAFF

clone_size: -
j_call: TRBJ1-5
d_call: TRBD1
v_call: TRBV6-5
cdr3_nt: TGTGCCAGCAGGCCTACAGGGGGCAATCAGCCCCAGCATTTT
cdr3_aa: CASRPTGGNQPQHF

clone_size: -
j_call: TRBJ2-5
d_call: TRBD1
v_call: TRBV11-3
cdr3_nt: TGTGCCAGCAACACAGGGGGCTGGGAGACCCAGTACTTC
cdr3_aa: CASNTGGWETQYF

clone_size: once
j_call: TRBJ1-5
d_call: -
v_call: TRBV2
cdr3_nt: TGTGCCAGCAGTGAATTTCAGGTACATCAGCCCCAGCATTTT
cdr3_aa: CASSEFQVHQPQHF

clone_size: -
j_call: TRBJ2-5
d_call: -
v_call: TRBV4-1
cdr3_nt: TGCGCCAGCAGCCAAGACTGGGGGCTCACCTACCAAGAGACCCAGTACTTC
cdr3_aa: CASSQDWGLTYQETQYF

clone_size: -
j_call: TRBJ2-1
d_call: TRBD1
v_call: TRBV4-2
cdr3_nt: TGTGCCAGCAGCCCAGGGACAGGCCGGGGGGAGCAGTTCTTC
cdr3_aa: CASSPGTGRGEQFF

clone_size: -
j_call: TRBJ1-6
d_call: -
v_call: TRBV4-1
cdr3_nt: TGCGCCAGCAGCCAAGGAGTCTCACCCCTCCACTTT
cdr3_aa: CASSQGVSPLHF

clone_size: -
j_call: TRBJ2-4
d_call: -
v_call: TRBV14
cdr3_nt: TGTGCCAGCACCGCGGGTTCTAGCAAAAACATTCAGTACTTC
cdr3_aa: CASTAGSSKNIQYF

clone_size: -
j_call: TRBJ2-7
d_call: -
v_call: TRBV28
cdr3_nt: TGTGCCAGCACCACGGGGTACGAGCAGTACTTC
cdr3_aa: CASTTGYEQYF

clone_size: -
j_call: TRBJ1-1
d_call: TRBD1
v_call: TRBV25-1
cdr3_nt: TGTGCCAGCGGGGGGGACAGGGTGAGCCCTGAAGCTTTCTTT
cdr3_aa: CASGGDRVSPEAFF

clone_size: -
j_call: TRBJ2-4
d_call: TRBD2
v_call: TRBV7-9
cdr3_nt: TGTGCCAGCAGCTCGGGACTAGCGGGAAGGGCAGGCAAAAACATTCAGTACTTC
cdr3_aa: CASSSGLAGRAGKNIQYF

clone_size: -
j_call: TRBJ1-2
d_call: -
v_call: TRBV9
cdr3_nt: TGTGCCAGCAGCGTCCTCCCGACAGGAGTTAACTATGGCTACACCTTC
cdr3_aa: CASSVLPTGVNYGYTF

clone_size: -
j_call: TRBJ1-5
d_call: -
v_call: TRBV7-2
cdr3_nt: TGTGCCAGCAGCTTATATTTAGGGGTCAATCAGCCCCAGCATTTT
cdr3_aa: CASSLYLGVNQPQHF

clone_size: -
j_call: TRBJ2-7
d_call: TRBD2
v_call: TRBV4-3
cdr3_nt: TGCGCCAGCAGCCGGGTCGGGGGGGGCTCCTACGAGCAGTACTTC
cdr3_aa: CASSRVGGGSYEQYF

clone_size: -
j_call: TRBJ2-2
d_call: TRBD1
v_call: TRBV30
cdr3_nt: TGTGCCTGGAGTGTAGTAAGGACAGGGGGGTCCACCGGGGAGCTGTTTTTT
cdr3_aa: CAWSVVRTGGSTGELFF

clone_size: -
j_call: TRBJ2-1
d_call: -
v_call: TRBV9
cdr3_nt: TGTGCCAGCAGCCCACTAATCGACGGTGAGCAGTTCTTC
cdr3_aa: CASSPLIDGEQFF

clone_size: -
j_call: TRBJ1-2
d_call: -
v_call: TRBV7-9
cdr3_nt: TGTGCCAGCACCCCGGGACTACGGCGGTATGGCTACACCTTC
cdr3_aa: CASTPGLRRYGYTF

clone_size: -
j_call: TRBJ2-5
d_call: TRBD1
v_call: TRBV4-3
cdr3_nt: TGCGCCAGCAGCCAATCCTCGGGACAGGAGGAGACCCAGTACTTC
cdr3_aa: CASSQSSGQEETQYF

clone_size: -
j_call: TRBJ2-5
d_call: -
v_call: TRBV7-2
cdr3_nt: TGTGCCAGCAGCTTTAGGGGGACACCAAAAATGGAGACCCAGTACTTC
cdr3_aa: CASSFRGTPKMETQYF

clone_size: -
j_call: TRBJ2-3
d_call: -
v_call: TRBV27
cdr3_nt: TGTGCCAGCAGTTCCGGCGGCACGCAGTATTTT
cdr3_aa: CASSSGGTQYF